The present TCR beta chain was sequenced within a study of T cells after yellow fever vaccination. Study-wide points: Post-booster reappearance was seen for most primary-vaccination clones (roughly 97% CD4, 80% to 90% CD8).

Via MiXCR, TCRdb re-called the 5' RACE reads, giving one row per CDR3 protein. The profile shows more than 450,000 distinct CDR3 sequences, 20% to 25% of them singletons. Notes on this clonotype: Its specificity is not known.

V lost 1 base, J lost 4 bases, and 14 bases lay in between. The germline V gene has CDR1 SEHNR and CDR2 FQNEAQ (reference sequence). The CDR3 spans 16 residues. This receptor was obtained from a man aged 18 to 29 who received the YFV17D yellow fever vaccine. This chain joins TRBV7-9 and TRBJ2-1, with D perhaps TRBD2 (5 bases). The sample here was PBMCs, taken approximately 22 days after the first yellow fever vaccination. CDR3 sequence: CASSLGRRVGYNEQFF. As DNA, the CDR3 is TGTGCCAGCAGCTTAGGCAGGCGGGTAGGTTACAATGAGCAGTTCTTC.